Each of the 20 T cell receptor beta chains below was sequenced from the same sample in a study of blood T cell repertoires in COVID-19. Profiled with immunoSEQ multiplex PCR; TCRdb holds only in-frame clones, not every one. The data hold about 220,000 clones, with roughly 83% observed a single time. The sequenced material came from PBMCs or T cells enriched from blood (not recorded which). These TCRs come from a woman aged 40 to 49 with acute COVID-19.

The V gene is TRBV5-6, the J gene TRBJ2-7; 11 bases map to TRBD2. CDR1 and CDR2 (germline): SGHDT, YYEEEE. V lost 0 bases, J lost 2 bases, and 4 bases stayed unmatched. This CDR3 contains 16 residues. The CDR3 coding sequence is TGTGCCAGCAGCTTGGGACTAGCGGGGCCCCCCTACGAGCAGTACTTC. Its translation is CASSLGLAGPPYEQYF.

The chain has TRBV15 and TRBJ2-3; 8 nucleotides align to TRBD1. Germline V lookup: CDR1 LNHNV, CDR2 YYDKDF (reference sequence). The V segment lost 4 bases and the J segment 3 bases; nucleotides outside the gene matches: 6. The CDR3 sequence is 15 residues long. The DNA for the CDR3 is TGTGCCACCAGCAAAGGACAGGGTCTGACAGATACGCAGTATTTT. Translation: CATSKGQGLTDTQYF.

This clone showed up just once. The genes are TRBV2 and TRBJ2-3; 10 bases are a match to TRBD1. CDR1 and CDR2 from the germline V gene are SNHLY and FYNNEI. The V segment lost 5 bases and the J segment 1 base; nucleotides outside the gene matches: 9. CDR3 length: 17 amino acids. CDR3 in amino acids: CASSPDRGRVGTDTQYF. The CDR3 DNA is TGTGCCAGCAGTCCTGACAGGGGGCGAGTGGGCACAGATACGCAGTATTTT.

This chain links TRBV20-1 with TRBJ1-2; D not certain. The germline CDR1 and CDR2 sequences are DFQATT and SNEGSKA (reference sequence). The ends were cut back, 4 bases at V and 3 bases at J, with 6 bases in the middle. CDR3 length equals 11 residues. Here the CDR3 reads CSANGDYGYTF. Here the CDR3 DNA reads TGCAGTGCTAACGGGGACTATGGCTACACCTTC.

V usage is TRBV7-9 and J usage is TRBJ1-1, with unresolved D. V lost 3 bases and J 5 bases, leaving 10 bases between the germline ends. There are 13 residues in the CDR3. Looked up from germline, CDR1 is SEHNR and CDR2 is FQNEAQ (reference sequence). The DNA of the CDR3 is TGTGCCAGCAGCTTGGCGACGGGGACTGAAGCTTTCTTT. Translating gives CASSLATGTEAFF.

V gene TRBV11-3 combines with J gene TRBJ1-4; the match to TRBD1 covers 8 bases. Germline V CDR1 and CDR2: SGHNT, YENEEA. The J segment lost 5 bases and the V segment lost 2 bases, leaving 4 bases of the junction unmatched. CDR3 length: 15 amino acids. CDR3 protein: CASSLQGAGNEKLFF. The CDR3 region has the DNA TGTGCCAGCAGCTTACAGGGGGCCGGGAATGAAAAACTGTTTTTT.

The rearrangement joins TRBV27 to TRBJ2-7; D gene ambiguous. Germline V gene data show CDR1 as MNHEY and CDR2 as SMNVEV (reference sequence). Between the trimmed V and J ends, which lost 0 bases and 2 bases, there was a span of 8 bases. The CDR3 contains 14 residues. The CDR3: CASSLSGAPYEQYF. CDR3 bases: TGTGCCAGCAGTTTATCCGGAGCTCCCTACGAGCAGTACTTC.

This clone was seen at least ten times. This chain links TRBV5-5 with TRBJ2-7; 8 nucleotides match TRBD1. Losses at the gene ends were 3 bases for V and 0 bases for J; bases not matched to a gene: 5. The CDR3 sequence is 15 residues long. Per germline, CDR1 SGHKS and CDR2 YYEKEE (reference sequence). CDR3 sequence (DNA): TGTGCCAGCAGCTCCCGGGACAGGCCCTCCTACGAGCAGTACTTC. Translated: CASSSRDRPSYEQYF.

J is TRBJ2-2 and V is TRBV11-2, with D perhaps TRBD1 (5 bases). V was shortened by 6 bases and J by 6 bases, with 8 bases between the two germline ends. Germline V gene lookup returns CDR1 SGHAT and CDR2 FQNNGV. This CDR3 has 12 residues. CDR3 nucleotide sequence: TGTGCCAGCAGAAAGGGGCCCGGGGAGCTGTTTTTT. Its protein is CASRKGPGELFF.

In DNA form, the CDR3 reads TGTGCCTGGAGTGTTGGCCCTGAAGAGACCCAGTACTTC. Translation: CAWSVGPEETQYF. This chain connects TRBV30 to TRBJ2-5, with no clear D. Germline assignment: CDR1 GTSNPN and CDR2 SVGIG (reference sequence). This CDR3 spans 13 amino acids. Trimming pared 0 bases from V and 3 bases from J, leaving 8 bases between.

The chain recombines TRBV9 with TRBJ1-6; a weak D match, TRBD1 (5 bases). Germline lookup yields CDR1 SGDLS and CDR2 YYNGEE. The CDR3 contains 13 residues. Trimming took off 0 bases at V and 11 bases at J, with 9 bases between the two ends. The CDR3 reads CASSVEAGTPLHF. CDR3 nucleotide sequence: TGTGCCAGCAGCGTAGAAGCAGGGACACCCCTCCACTTT.

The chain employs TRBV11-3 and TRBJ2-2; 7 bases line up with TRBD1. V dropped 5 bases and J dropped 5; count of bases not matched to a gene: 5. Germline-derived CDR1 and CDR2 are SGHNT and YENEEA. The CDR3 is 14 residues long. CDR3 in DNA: TGTGCCAGCAGCCCCCGACAGGGAACCGGGGAGCTGTTTTTT. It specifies CASSPRQGTGELFF.

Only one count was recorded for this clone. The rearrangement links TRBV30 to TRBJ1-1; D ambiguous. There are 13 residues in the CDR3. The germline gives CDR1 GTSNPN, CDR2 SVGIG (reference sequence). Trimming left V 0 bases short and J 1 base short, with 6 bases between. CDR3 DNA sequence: TGTGCCTGGAGTGTGGTCAGGAACACTGAAGCTTTCTTT. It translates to CAWSVVRNTEAFF.

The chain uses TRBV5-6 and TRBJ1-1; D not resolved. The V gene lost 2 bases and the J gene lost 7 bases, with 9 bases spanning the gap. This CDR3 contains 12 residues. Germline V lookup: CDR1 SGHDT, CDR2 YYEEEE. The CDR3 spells CASSFSRVEAFF. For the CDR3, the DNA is TGTGCCAGCAGCTTCTCCCGAGTTGAAGCTTTCTTT.

CDR3 region: CASSRLVDNRGPREQYF. The CDR3 nucleotides are TGCGCCAGCAGCCGATTAGTGGATAACAGGGGGCCCCGGGAGCAGTACTTC. The chain uses TRBV4-1 and TRBJ2-7, with TRBD1 identical over 9 bases. J lost 7 bases, V lost 4 bases, and 17 bases had no gene match. The CDR3 consists of 17 residues. Germline lookup yields CDR1 MGHRA and CDR2 YSYEKL.

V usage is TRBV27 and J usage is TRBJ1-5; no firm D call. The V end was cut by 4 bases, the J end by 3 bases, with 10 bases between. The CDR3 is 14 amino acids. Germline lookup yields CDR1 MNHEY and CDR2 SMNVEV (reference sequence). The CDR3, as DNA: TGTGCCAGCAGTTACAGAGCCTCCAATCAGCCCCAGCATTTT. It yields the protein CASSYRASNQPQHF.

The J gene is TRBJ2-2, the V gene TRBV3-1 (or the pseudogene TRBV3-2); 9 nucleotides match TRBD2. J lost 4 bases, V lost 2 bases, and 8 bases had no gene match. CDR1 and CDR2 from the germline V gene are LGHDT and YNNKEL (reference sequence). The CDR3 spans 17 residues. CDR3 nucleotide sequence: TGTGCCAGCAGCCAAAGGGGAGCGGGGGGAACCACCGGGGAGCTGTTTTTT. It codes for CASSQRGAGGTTGELFF.

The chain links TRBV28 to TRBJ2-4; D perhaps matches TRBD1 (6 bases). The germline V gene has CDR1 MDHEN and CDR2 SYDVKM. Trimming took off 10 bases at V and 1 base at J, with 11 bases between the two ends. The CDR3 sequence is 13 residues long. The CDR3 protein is CATQGRAKNIQYF. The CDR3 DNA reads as TGTGCCACACAGGGAAGGGCCAAAAACATTCAGTACTTC.

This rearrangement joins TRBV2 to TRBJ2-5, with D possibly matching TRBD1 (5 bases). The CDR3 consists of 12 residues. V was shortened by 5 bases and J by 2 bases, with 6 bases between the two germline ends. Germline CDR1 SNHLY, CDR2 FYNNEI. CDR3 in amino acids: CASSRGQETQYF. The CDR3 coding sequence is TGTGCCAGCAGTAGGGGTCAAGAGACCCAGTACTTC.

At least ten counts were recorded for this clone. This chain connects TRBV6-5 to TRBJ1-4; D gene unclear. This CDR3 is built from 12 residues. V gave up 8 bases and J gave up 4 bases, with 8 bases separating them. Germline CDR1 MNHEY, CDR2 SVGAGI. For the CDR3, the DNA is TGTGCCAGCTCATGGCTTAATGAAAAACTGTTTTTT. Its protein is CASSWLNEKLFF.